Described below is a single T cell receptor beta chain sequence and its context. These data belong to a study of blood T cell repertoires in COVID-19. Only in-frame clones appear in the TCRdb table, and some are missing; sequencing was by immunoSEQ multiplex PCR. Of 470,000 or so clones in the sample, 70% to 90% are singletons; the top ten hold approximately 3.4%. V lost 5 bases and J 4 bases, leaving 17 bases between the germline ends. There are 15 residues in the CDR3. Germline V gives CDR1 LNHDA, CDR2 SQIVND (reference sequence). The sequence derives from a human donor in a cohort sampled during active COVID-19. Sequencing was done on a sample of peripheral blood. The chain employs TRBV19 and TRBJ2-5, with D possibly being TRBD1 (6 bases). CDR3 sequence reads: CASSPYTGLGETQYF. The CDR3 bases are TGTGCCAGTAGTCCTTATACAGGGTTGGGAGAGACCCAGTACTTC. Drawing the rest from reference TRBV19 and TRBJ2-5, the complete variable domain is DGGITQSPKYLFRKEGQNVTLSCEQNLNHDAMYWYRQDPGQGLRLIYYSQIVNDFQKGDIAEGYSVSREKKESFPLTVTSAQKNPTAFYLCASSPYTGLGETQYFGPGTRLLVL.